The clone carrying this T cell receptor beta chain came up a few times. Its antigen is as yet unknown. Quantitative 5'-RACE with molecular barcodes produced the TCR beta libraries. MiXCR, run by TCRdb on the 5' RACE reads, gives a single entry per CDR3 protein. Of 150,000 to 200,000 distinct CDR3 sequences in the sample, about 16% were seen once. The data belong to a study of CD8 T cells in ankylosing spondylitis. Study outcomes and limitations: Reportedly, significant enrichment of disease-linked clones occurred in matched ankylosing spondylitis synovial fluid. Disease-linked clones bore a CD8+ phenotype, appearing relatively rarely in peripheral blood. Typical of ankylosing spondylitis blood, it appeared, was a TCR beta motif of fewer than ten highly homologous variants.

The CDR3 spans 15 residues. The ends were cut back, 0 bases at V and 9 bases at J, with 15 bases in the middle. Germline CDR1 MDHEN, CDR2 SYDVKM. The chain uses TRBV28 and TRBJ2-1, with D maybe TRBD2 (6 bases). This TCR came from a male donor with ankylosing spondylitis or in good health (not recorded which). Sequencing was carried out using blood, either unsorted or a sorted T cell fraction (not recorded which). The CDR3 sequence is CASSLWREDSLEQFF. CDR3 coding DNA: TGTGCCAGCAGTTTATGGAGGGAGGACTCTCTTGAGCAGTTCTTC.